These 21 T cell receptor beta chains were all obtained from the same sample, sequenced in a study of blood T cells in healthy people across ages. A second PCR, run for about 6 to 11 cycles, used a sample-barcoded 5' primer plus a J-beta primer mix. TCRdb used MiXCR to reprocess the 5' RACE reads, holding one entry per CDR3 protein. The sample gives roughly 730,000 distinct CDR3 sequences, roughly three fifths of which show up once; roughly 25% is in the top ten. The sequenced sample was blood. These receptors came from a man in his forties or fifties in good health.

The chain couples TRBV2 to TRBJ1-1, with TRBD1 matching over 7 bases. The CDR3 consists of 13 residues. V shed 7 bases and J 1 base; nucleotides not matched to a gene: 3. Germline loops: CDR1 SNHLY, CDR2 FYNNEI. CDR3 residues: CASTGTANTEAFF. The CDR3 DNA reads TGTGCCAGCACCGGGACAGCGAACACTGAAGCTTTCTTT.

The gene calls are TRBV5-1 and TRBJ2-5, with no clear D. The CDR3 loop spans 14 amino acids. V shed 0 bases and J shed 11 bases, with 17 bases lying between them. From germline, CDR1 is SGHRS and CDR2 YFSETQ. CDR3 nucleotide sequence: TGCGCCAGCAGCTTGGTTGGCGGAGAAAATGAGCAGTACTTC. It translates to CASSLVGGENEQYF.

The count of this clonotype is one. The rearrangement links TRBV25-1 to TRBJ1-2; D might be TRBD1 (5 bases). V was shortened by 4 bases and J by 6 bases, with 18 bases between the two germline ends. Germline assignment: CDR1 MGHDK and CDR2 SYGVNS. This CDR3 is built from 15 residues. For the CDR3, the DNA is TGTGCCAGCAGTGGACAGAACCATTTTCTCAATGGCTACACCTTC. This gives the protein CASSGQNHFLNGYTF.

The chain combines TRBV29-1 with TRBJ1-6; D remains unclear. The germline CDR1 and CDR2 sequences are SQVTM and ANQGSEA. Deletions cut 4 bases from V and 7 bases from J, with 11 bases between. The length of the CDR3 is 13 residues. CDR3 sequence: CSVGLDLNSPLHF. The DNA for the CDR3 is TGCAGCGTTGGATTGGATTTAAATTCACCCCTCCACTTT.

V is TRBV7-6 and J is TRBJ2-3; D may be TRBD2 (5 bases). CDR3 length: 16 amino acids. The V and J ends lost 2 bases and 4 bases respectively, with 16 bases between them. CDR1 is SGHVS and CDR2 is FNYEAQ in the germline V gene. CDR3 DNA: TGTGCCAGCAGCTTAAGAGGGATCCTCTATCCAGATACGCAGTATTTT. It specifies CASSLRGILYPDTQYF.

The rearrangement joins TRBV4-3 to TRBJ2-5, with a possible D match to TRBD2 (6 bases). TRBJ2-7 matches the DNA end more closely, so the J call is doubtful. From germline, CDR1 is LGHNA and CDR2 YSLEER. CDR3 size: 16 residues. The chain's CDR3 is CASSRGGGSGFYEQYF. CDR3 DNA sequence: TGCGCCAGCAGCCGGGGCGGTGGTAGCGGATTTTACGAGCAGTACTTC.

The J gene is TRBJ2-7, the V gene TRBV7-2, with 11 positions matching TRBD2. Germline V gene sequence: CDR1 SGHTA, CDR2 FQGNSA. The trim removed 1 base at V and 3 bases at J, leaving 5 bases unmatched. This CDR3 comprises 16 residues. As DNA, the CDR3 is TGTGCCAGCAGCTTAGAGGCTAGCGGGAGGTACTACGAGCAGTACTTC. Residues: CASSLEASGRYYEQYF.

To note about this clonotype: Relative to the germline gene, one junction end is altered; a read error may explain this. The chain combines TRBV10-3 with TRBJ2-7, with D possibly TRBD2 on 5 matching bases. The CDR3 has 15 amino acids. Germline V CDR1 and CDR2: ENHRY, SYGVKD. Here the CDR3 DNA reads TGCGCCATCAGTGAGGGCGGAGGAATTCTCTACGAGCAGTACTTC. Encoded protein: CAISEGGGILYEQYF.

As regards this clonotype: One end of the junction does not line up with germline, which may come from a read error. This rearrangement joins TRBV6-4 to TRBJ2-3; weak D call: TRBD1 (6 bases). Germline V gives CDR1 MRHNA, CDR2 SNTAGT. The CDR3 covers 13 residues. The CDR3 is CASSDRDTNTQYF. CDR3 nucleotides: TGTGCCAGCAGCGACCGGGACACAAATACGCAGTATTTT.

The chain has TRBV6-2 or TRBV6-3 and TRBJ2-1; TRBD2 agrees at 10 bases. CDR1 is MNHEY and CDR2 is SVGEGT in the germline V gene. This CDR3 spans 19 amino acids. V was pared by 4 bases and J by 0 bases, with 12 bases of the junction left unmatched. CDR3 in amino acids: CASSLWLAGVGSSYNEQFF. CDR3 nucleotides: TGTGCCAGCAGTTTGTGGCTAGCGGGAGTGGGTAGCTCCTACAATGAGCAGTTCTTC.

The rearrangement links TRBV4-3 to TRBJ1-2; D unresolved. The V end was cut by 0 bases, the J end by 1 base, with 6 bases between. There are 14 residues in the CDR3. CDR1 and CDR2 (germline): LGHNA, YSLEER. The CDR3 nucleotides are TGCGCCAGCAGCCAAGACGGGTATAACTATGGCTACACCTTC. This sequence encodes CASSQDGYNYGYTF.

V usage is TRBV4-3 and J usage is TRBJ2-1, with 11 bases fitting TRBD2. The CDR3 spans 16 residues. V shed 1 base and J 13 bases; nucleotides not matched to a gene: 12. In germline, CDR1 is LGHNA, CDR2 YSLEER. CDR3 nucleotide sequence: TGCGCCAGCAGCCAAGTTAGCGGGAGGGCCGGGGAGACCCAGTTCTTC. Amino acids: CASSQVSGRAGETQFF.

The chain links TRBV7-9 to TRBJ2-7; 7 nucleotides agree with TRBD1. Germline V gives CDR1 SEHNR, CDR2 FQNEAQ (reference sequence). Unmatched junction bases numbered 7, after V lost 1 base and J lost 1 base. This CDR3 comprises 16 residues. Here the CDR3 reads CASSLGVRGLSYEQYF. CDR3 nucleotide sequence: TGTGCCAGCAGCTTAGGGGTCAGGGGGTTGTCCTACGAGCAGTACTTC.

The chain employs TRBV28 and TRBJ2-3; 12 nucleotides align to TRBD2. The CDR3 is made up of 13 amino acids. Germline assignment: CDR1 MDHEN and CDR2 SYDVKM. J was trimmed by 6 bases and V by 10 bases; bases with no gene match: 5. The CDR3 DNA reads TGTGCCATCCTAGCGGGAGGGCTGGATACGCAGTATTTT. Translated, it gives CAILAGGLDTQYF.

This clonotype was seen a few times. The chain is built from TRBV28 and TRBJ2-5; D not resolved. CDR3 size: 11 residues. Germline values: CDR1 MDHEN, CDR2 SYDVKM. Trimming took 7 bases from V and 4 from J, leaving 7 bases between them. In nucleotides, the CDR3 is TGTGCCAGCACTTCCCTAGAGACCCAGTACTTC. It codes for CASTSLETQYF.

DNA of the CDR3: TGTGCCAGCAGTTTAGGGCCCCAGCAGACAGATACGCAGTATTTT. Protein sequence: CASSLGPQQTDTQYF. The rearrangement links TRBV12-3 or TRBV12-4 to TRBJ2-3; D call uncertain. Trimming took 1 base from V and 3 from J, leaving 11 bases between them. CDR3 length equals 15 residues.

The gene calls are TRBV29-1 and TRBJ2-1, with D hard to call. Trimming took off 2 bases at V and 2 bases at J, with 10 bases between the two ends. In germline, CDR1 is SQVTM, CDR2 ANQGSEA. The CDR3 has 14 amino acids. The DNA of the CDR3 is TGCAGCGTTGAAAAAGACGAAACCTACAATGAGCAGTTCTTC. Amino acids: CSVEKDETYNEQFF.

This clonotype was counted only a few times. The chain recombines TRBV10-3 with TRBJ1-2, with D possibly being TRBD1 (5 bases). CDR1 and CDR2 (germline): ENHRY, SYGVKD. The CDR3 spans 11 residues. V gave up 3 bases and J gave up 8 bases, with 7 bases separating them. CDR3 region: CAISEGAGYTF. For the CDR3, the DNA is TGTGCCATCAGTGAAGGGGCGGGCTACACCTTC.

The chain joins TRBV5-1 to TRBJ1-2; TRBD1 matches 7 bases. Looked up from germline, CDR1 is SGHRS and CDR2 is YFSETQ. J lost 4 bases, V lost 4 bases, and 7 bases had no gene match. This CDR3 has 14 residues. This chain's CDR3 is CASSKGQVSYGYTF. The CDR3 DNA reads TGCGCCAGCAGCAAAGGACAGGTTAGCTATGGCTACACCTTC. The full variable domain, rest sourced from reference TRBV5-1 and TRBJ1-2, is KAGVTQTPRYLIKTRGQQVTLSCSPISGHRSVSWYQQTPGQGLQFLFEYFSETQRNKGNFPGRFSGRQFSNSRSEMNVSTLELGDSALYLCASSKGQVSYGYTFGSGTRLTVV.

The chain is built from TRBV9 and TRBJ1-1, with D possibly being TRBD1 (6 bases). The CDR3 length is 15 residues. Trimming took off 0 bases at V and 5 bases at J, with 14 bases between the two ends. Germline V gene sequence: CDR1 SGDLS, CDR2 YYNGEE. CDR3 loop: CASSVVGRGTTEAFF. Written as DNA, the CDR3 is TGTGCCAGCAGCGTAGTTGGCAGGGGAACTACTGAAGCTTTCTTT. The full variable domain, in which reference TRBV9 and TRBJ1-1 provide the parts outside the CDR3, is DSGVTQTPKHLITATGQRVTLRCSPRSGDLSVYWYQQSLDQGLQFLIQYYNGEERAKGNILERFSAQQFPDLHSELNLSSLELGDSALYFCASSVVGRGTTEAFFGQGTRLTVV.

The genes are TRBV24-1 and TRBJ2-5; 10 bases are a match to TRBD1. V was pared by 5 bases and J by 4 bases, with 12 bases of the junction left unmatched. CDR1 KGHDR and CDR2 SFDVKD come from the germline V gene. The CDR3 contains 17 residues. The CDR3 sequence is CATSAPTGTGEGETQYF. CDR3 sequence (DNA): TGTGCCACCAGTGCCCCGACCGGGACAGGGGAAGGAGAGACCCAGTACTTC.